This T cell receptor (beta chain) emerged from a study of T cells in tumors and immune-related adverse events (dated by TCRdb to the early 2020s). The treatment or condition label, read with the paper, signifies: nivolumab (PD-1 blockade) given before sampling. The DNeasy Blood and Tissue Kit was used to extract DNA from formalin-fixed paraffin-embedded specimens. The immunoSEQ assay was used to amplify and sequence the TCR beta locus, producing bulk TCR Vbeta CDR3 data. As for how the authors treated the data: CDR3s were excluded if they were non-productive, were shorter than 7 amino acids, or did not start with C or end with F/W. Only specimens with at least 1000 reads were analysed, and clonotypes were defined at the amino acid level. Clonality was calculated as 1 minus Pielou's evenness. To equalize library sizes, abundance-weighted random subsampling with replacement was performed and repeated 100 times so that 95% confidence intervals could be reported. The Morisita overlap index was used to quantify repertoire overlap, and for each specimen the top 40 clones were checked for overlap with the irAE. TCRdb took over this immuneACCESS table, retaining in-frame rearrangements with V and J assigned. Such tables are incomplete; in checked studies, under half of the missing clones stem from an unresolved V gene, and the remainder is unexplained. For V, J and clone size, that table is used; D and trimming come from the DNA. Here the sample has some 11,000 clones; 92% occur a single time. The ten largest clonotypes hold roughly 1.5% of the sample.

Taken from cysteine to phenylalanine, the CDR3 has 19 residues. CDR3 DNA only is kept here, 57 bases in frame from base 1. Trimming removed 3 bases from V and 2 bases from J, leaving 25 bases between the germline ends. As encoded in the germline V gene, CDR1 is SGHNT while CDR2 is YENEEA. On this clone: Its specific antigen is unknown. No clone much larger than this one lies a single base away; base qualities are absent.

Recombination linked TRBV11-3 to TRBJ2-5, and perhaps TRBD2 as D gene, on 6 matching bases. This sequence was found in a female donor with metastatic renal cell carcinoma. The sequenced sample was lymph node tissue, obtained from a patient treated with anti-PD-1 therapy. In nucleotide form, the sequence is TGTGCCAGCAGCTTTATCGCGGGACGTGGCGGAGAACTTCAAGAGACCCAGTACTTC. This encodes CASSFIAGRGGELQETQYF.